The rows below give T cell receptor beta chains drawn from one sample of a study of beta chain features in type 1 diabetes. Using immunoSEQ multiplex PCR, the repertoire was profiled, and TCRdb retains in-frame clones only, with some absent. The data show 200,000 to 250,000 clones, about 11% seen once. Sequencing input: central memory CD4+ T cells from blood. All receptors come from a man between 18 and 29 years old in good health. Each CDR3 is given with its conserved first and last residue. Each record gives: J gene, V gene, clone size, D gene, CDR3 DNA, CDR3 protein. D genes are given only for firm matches. Expanded clones get a size class; other rows say once, few or many, or leave the size out.

TRBJ2-5,TRBV28,few,TRBD2,TGTGCCAGCAGCCCAGGGACTAGCGGGAGAAAGACCCAGTACTTC,CASSPGTSGRKTQYF
TRBJ2-1,TRBV9,NA,TRBD2,TGTGCCAGCAGGCCCGGGTCTAGCGGATACAATGAGCAGTTCTTC,CASRPGSSGYNEQFF
TRBJ1-2,TRBV6-5,few,NA,TGTGCCAGCAGCTTTGACAGGAGCCCCAACTATGGCTACACCTTC,CASSFDRSPNYGYTF
TRBJ2-3,TRBV2,few,NA,TGTGCCAGCAGTCAGGAAGATACGCAGTATTTT,CASSQEDTQYF
TRBJ1-1,TRBV29-1,many,TRBD1,TGCAGCGTTCGGACAGGTGCCTACACTGAAGCTTTCTTT,CSVRTGAYTEAFF
TRBJ1-5,TRBV7-8,NA,TRBD1,TGTGCCAGCAGCCGGACCGGACAGGTCAATCAGCCCCAGCATTTT,CASSRTGQVNQPQHF
TRBJ2-1,TRBV12-5,NA,TRBD1,TGTGCTACCAGGACAGGGGTCAATGAGCAGTTCTTC,CATRTGVNEQFF
TRBJ2-1,TRBV23-1,NA,TRBD2,TGCGCCAGCAGCCAAGAAAGACTAGCGGGCTACAATGAGCAGTTCTTC,CASSQERLAGYNEQFF
TRBJ2-7,TRBV29-1,few,NA,TGCAGCGTGCAGGGGAATAGCTACGAGCAGTACTTC,CSVQGNSYEQYF
TRBJ2-4,TRBV9,many,TRBD1,TGTGCCAGGATTATCCGGGACAGGGAACCCAAAAACATTCAGTACTTC,CARIIRDREPKNIQYF
TRBJ1-2,TRBV27,many,TRBD1,TGTGCCAGCAGTCCCGACAGGGGTATAGGCTATGGCTACACCTTC,CASSPDRGIGYGYTF
TRBJ1-1,TRBV30,many,NA,TGTGCCTGGAACAGGGTTAGGGACACTGAAGCTTTCTTT,CAWNRVRDTEAFF
TRBJ2-5,TRBV29-1,few,NA,TGCAGCGCCCCGGAAGGCGGACAAGAGACCCAGTACTTC,CSAPEGGQETQYF
TRBJ2-7,TRBV2,few,NA,TGTGCCAGCAGTGAACAAGGGGGGACAGAAAGAGGCTTC,CASSEQGGTERGF
TRBJ2-2,TRBV28,NA,TRBD2,TGTGCCAGCAGTTCCCCGGGACTAGCGGGAGGAACCGGGGAGCTGTTTTTT,CASSSPGLAGGTGELFF
TRBJ1-5,TRBV18,few,NA,TGTGCCAGCTCAATGGGTGGATTCAATCAGCCCCAGCATTTT,CASSMGGFNQPQHF
TRBJ1-1,TRBV29-1,few,NA,TGCAGCGCCCAATGGTGGCAACCGAACACTGAAGCTTTCTTT,CSAQWWQPNTEAFF
TRBJ2-5,TRBV6-6,few,TRBD2,TGTGCCAGCAGCGGGAGGAGGAGCGAGACCCAGTACTTC,CASSGRRSETQYF
TRBJ2-1,TRBV7-2,NA,NA,TGTGCCAGTGGTTCTATGGCGGGGGCCTCCTACAATGAGCAGTTCTTC,CASGSMAGASYNEQFF
TRBJ2-7,TRBV13,NA,TRBD2,TGTGCCAGCAGCTTACGCGGGAGGGCCTCCTACGAGCAGTACTTC,CASSLRGRASYEQYF
TRBJ2-1,TRBV30,NA,NA,TGTGCCTGGAGTGAGAACGGCGAACCCTACAATGAGCAGTTCTTC,CAWSENGEPYNEQFF
TRBJ2-1,TRBV7-9,NA,NA,TGTGCCAGCAGCTTAGGCCAGGAAAGGGAGCAGTTCTTC,CASSLGQEREQFF
TRBJ2-2,TRBV29-1,few,TRBD1,TGCAGCGTTCGACAGGGCTCGAACACCGGGGAGCTGTTTTTT,CSVRQGSNTGELFF
TRBJ2-3,TRBV6-5,NA,TRBD2,TGTGCCAGCAGTTTCGGACTAGCGGGAGTCACAGATACGCAGTATTTT,CASSFGLAGVTDTQYF
TRBJ2-7,TRBV5-1,few,NA,TGCGCCAGCAGCTCGGACAAGTACGAGCAGTACTTC,CASSSDKYEQYF
TRBJ2-7,TRBV15,NA,NA,TGTGCCACCAGCAGAGGGACGGAATACTACGAGCAGTACTTC,CATSRGTEYYEQYF
TRBJ2-1,TRBV18,NA,TRBD2,TGTGCCAGCTCACCTCCTCTAGCGGGGCCCATCGGGAATGAGCAGTTCTTC,CASSPPLAGPIGNEQFF
TRBJ2-5,TRBV5-1,few,TRBD2,TGCGCCAGCAGCTTCCCGGGAGGGCCAGGGGAGACCCAGTACTTC,CASSFPGGPGETQYF
TRBJ2-1,TRBV4-3,NA,TRBD2,TGCGCCAGCAGCCGCCTCGTGAGCGGGAGTAATGAGCAGTTCTTC,CASSRLVSGSNEQFF
TRBJ2-5,TRBV10-3,NA,NA,TGTGCCATCAGTGAGTCCCTTAGGACCCAGTACTTC,CAISESLRTQYF
TRBJ2-3,TRBV4-1,NA,NA,TGCGCCAGCAGCCAAACTGAAGGGTACCATACGCAGTATTTT,CASSQTEGYHTQYF
TRBJ1-4,TRBV30,few,TRBD1,TGTGCCTGGAGTGACGGACAGGGTTGGGAAAAACTGTTTTTT,CAWSDGQGWEKLFF
TRBJ2-3,TRBV7-2,NA,TRBD2,TGTGCCAGCAGCTTAGCGCGGGAGGATACGCAGTATTTT,CASSLAREDTQYF
TRBJ2-1,TRBV28,NA,NA,TGTGCCAGCAGTTTAAAAGGGCAGGGGAAAGGTGAGCAGTTCTTC,CASSLKGQGKGEQFF
TRBJ2-2,TRBV27,few,NA,TGTGCCAGCAGTTTCTGGGGAAGTCCCGGGGAGCTGTTTTTT,CASSFWGSPGELFF
TRBJ1-4,TRBV29-1,few,NA,TGCAGCGTTGTGGGATTTGGGGAAAAACTGTTTTTT,CSVVGFGEKLFF
TRBJ2-5,TRBV9,few,NA,TGTGCCAGCAGCGTAGGGGCGCATGACCACCAAGAGACCCAGTACTTC,CASSVGAHDHQETQYF
TRBJ1-5,TRBV15,few,TRBD1,TGTGCCACCAGCCGACAGGGGAACGGACCCCAGCATTTT,CATSRQGNGPQHF
TRBJ1-4,TRBV30,NA,NA,TGTGCCTGGAGTGGCCGTGCGGGGCAAGTTGGTGAAAAACTGTTTTTT,CAWSGRAGQVGEKLFF
TRBJ2-4,TRBV4-1,NA,NA,TGCGCCAGCAGCCAAGTAGGCAGGGGCGACAAAAACATTCAGTACTTC,CASSQVGRGDKNIQYF
TRBJ1-2,TRBV28,few,NA,TGTGCCAGCAGTTTATGGACTGGATCGGACACGCCTGGCTACACCTTC,CASSLWTGSDTPGYTF
TRBJ2-7,TRBV2,few,NA,TGTGCCAGCAGTGAAATGGGTCTAGCCTACGAGCAGTACTTC,CASSEMGLAYEQYF
TRBJ1-1,TRBV7-8,few,TRBD1,TGTGCCAGCACTTCGACAGGGGGTACCATGAACACTGAAGCTTTCTTT,CASTSTGGTMNTEAFF
TRBJ2-5,TRBV13,NA,NA,TGTGCCAGCAGCTCGCGACAGGGAGGGAGAGAGACCCAGTACTTC,CASSSRQGGRETQYF
TRBJ2-7,TRBV25-1,NA,TRBD2,TGTGCCAGCAACCCCGGGACTAGCGGGGGCAGCTCCTACGAGCAGTACTTC,CASNPGTSGGSSYEQYF
TRBJ2-5,TRBV18,NA,NA,TGTGCCAGCTCACGAGCCTACCAAGAGACCCAGTACTTC,CASSRAYQETQYF
TRBJ2-1,TRBV28,many,TRBD1,TGTGCCAGCAGTTTACCCGGGACAGGGAAAAACAATGAGCAGTTCTTC,CASSLPGTGKNNEQFF
TRBJ2-1,TRBV5-1,few,NA,TGCGCCAGCAGCTTGGGCGGGCTAGACTACAATGAGCAGTTCTTC,CASSLGGLDYNEQFF
TRBJ2-1,TRBV13,few,NA,TGTGCCAGCAGCTTAGGACTGAAAAACTCCTACAATGAGCAGTTCTTC,CASSLGLKNSYNEQFF
TRBJ2-3,TRBV5-6,many,TRBD2,TGTGCCAGCAGCTTGATAGGTCTAGCGGGAGAAGATACGCAGTATTTT,CASSLIGLAGEDTQYF
TRBJ2-1,TRBV28,few,TRBD1,TGTGCCAGCAGTGGACAGGGGGCTAAGGATGAGCAGTTCTTC,CASSGQGAKDEQFF